Reported below is one TCR beta chain. Its antigen is undetermined. In patients chosen for sequencing, flow cytometry had shown CD8+CD57+ cell expansion. The sample is drawn from a study of CD8+CD57+ T cells in acquired aplastic anemia. Overall study findings and caveats: A significant difference in CD8+ Simpson's diversity between patients and controls was not found.

TCR beta VDJ and CDR3 profiles were obtained from a genomic DNA template. TCRdb used MiXCR to reprocess the reads, holding one entry per CDR3 protein. The table has 180,000 or so distinct CDR3 sequences, around 63% seen once; the top ten hold more than 40%. The CDR3 length is 17 residues. Germline CDR1 LNHDA, CDR2 SQIVND (reference sequence). The ends lost 5 bases at V and 1 base at J; junction bases unmatched: 4. The origin of this receptor is a human donor with aplastic anemia. The rearrangement joins TRBV19 to TRBJ2-6, with 11 positions matching TRBD1. Sequenced: sorted CD4+, CD8+, or CD8+CD57+ T cells (not recorded which) from PBMCs. Here the CDR3 reads CASSPGQGESGANVLTF. In DNA, the CDR3 is TGTGCCAGTAGTCCGGGACAGGGGGAATCTGGGGCCAACGTCCTGACTTTC.